Below, 19 T cell receptor beta chains from the same sample are listed, as sequenced in a study of OX40 agonist ivuxolimab in advanced cancers. The receptor library was made with the immunoSEQ multiplex PCR assay. Drawn from immuneACCESS, this table holds only the in-frame rearrangements with V and J called that TCRdb kept. Clones are partly lost; checked studies trace under half to an unresolved V gene and leave the rest unexplained. The sample contains 90,000 to 120,000 clones, around 90% of them found a single time. Roughly 1.1% of the sample is taken by the ten largest. Sequencing used CD4+ or CD8+ T cells sorted from blood, obtained in a trial of the OX40 agonist ivuxolimab. The receptors derive from an adult with an advanced solid tumor such as melanoma, head and neck, liver or kidney cancer.

The V gene is TRBV27, the J gene TRBJ1-4; D may be TRBD1 (5 bases). The CDR3 covers 15 residues. The germline V gene encodes CDR1 MNHEY and CDR2 SMNVEV (reference sequence). The germline V and J ends were trimmed by 5 bases and 4 bases, with 14 bases remaining between them. The CDR3 DNA reads as TGTGCCAGCAGTCCTAGGGGCAGGGTTAATGAAAAACTGTTTTTT. Encoded protein: CASSPRGRVNEKLFF.

The J gene is TRBJ2-7, the V gene TRBV5-4; 7 bases match TRBD2. J gave up 5 bases and V 6 bases, and 14 bases lay outside the gene matches. The length of the CDR3 is 15 residues. Germline CDR1 is SGHNT and CDR2 is YYREEE (reference sequence). CDR3 DNA sequence: TGTGCCAGCACCCCGAGGATCGGGGAGGGTCACGAGCAGTACTTC. This encodes CASTPRIGEGHEQYF.

In its sample, this clone was seen once. The chain is built from TRBV4-3 and TRBJ2-1; D is unclear. The V end lost 1 base, the J end lost 0 bases, and 13 bases lay between the germline ends. CDR1 LGHNA and CDR2 YSLEER come from the germline V gene. CDR3 length equals 17 residues. The CDR3 DNA reads as TGCGCCAGCAGCCAAGGTGACGGACGGAGCTCCTACAATGAGCAGTTCTTC. Translating gives CASSQGDGRSSYNEQFF.

The genes are TRBV11-2 and TRBJ2-5; D unclear. In germline, CDR1 is SGHAT, CDR2 FQNNGV. CDR3 length equals 14 residues. Trimming shortened V by 1 base and J by 2 bases, and 8 bases separated the two germline ends. CDR3 DNA sequence: TGTGCCAGCAGCTTAGTAGGGAATCAAGAGACCCAGTACTTC. Amino acids: CASSLVGNQETQYF.

The genes are TRBV9 and TRBJ2-7, with D possibly matching TRBD2 (6 bases). Trimming took off 0 bases at V and 4 bases at J, with 14 bases between the two ends. The germline CDR1 and CDR2 sequences are SGDLS and YYNGEE. The CDR3 spans 15 residues. Here the CDR3 reads CASSVGGGAGYEQYF. The CDR3 DNA is TGTGCCAGCAGCGTAGGGGGTGGTGCGGGGTACGAGCAGTACTTC.

The chain couples TRBV10-3 to TRBJ2-5, with 7 bases fitting TRBD2. The V gene's germline CDR1 is ENHRY and CDR2 SYGVKD. CDR3 length: 15 residues. The ends lost 4 bases at V and 5 bases at J; junction bases unmatched: 10. The CDR3 loop reads CAISGLAGGDETQYF. In DNA form, the CDR3 reads TGTGCCATCAGTGGATTAGCGGGCGGAGATGAGACCCAGTACTTC.

The chain combines TRBV28 with TRBJ1-2; unclear D gene. This CDR3 is 13 amino acids long. Germline V gene lookup returns CDR1 MDHEN and CDR2 SYDVKM. Trimming shortened V by 7 bases and J by 1 base, and 10 bases separated the two germline ends. This chain's CDR3 is CASTQKGNYGYTF. The CDR3 bases are TGTGCCAGCACCCAGAAGGGTAACTATGGCTACACCTTC.

The CDR3 reads CASSFSGRTYEQYF. CDR3 sequence (DNA): TGTGCCAGCAGCTTTTCGGGTCGGACCTACGAGCAGTACTTC. The chain uses TRBV11-3 and TRBJ2-7, with D uncertain. This CDR3 comprises 14 residues. V was shortened by 3 bases and J by 2 bases, with 11 bases between the two germline ends. Germline V lookup: CDR1 SGHNT, CDR2 YENEEA. The whole variable domain, remainder taken from reference TRBV11-3 and TRBJ2-7, is EAGVVQSPRYKIIEKKQPVAFWCNPISGHNTLYWYLQNLGQGPELLIRYENEEAVDDSQLPKDRFSAERLKGVDSTLKIQPAELGDSAVYLCASSFSGRTYEQYFGPGTRLTVT.

This chain links TRBV5-6 with TRBJ1-1; D gene unclear. The CDR3 loop spans 15 amino acids. The ends were cut back, 4 bases at V and 0 bases at J, with 13 bases in the middle. In germline, CDR1 is SGHDT, CDR2 YYEEEE. This chain's CDR3 is CASSNVIGLNTEAFF. For the CDR3, the DNA is TGTGCCAGCAGCAACGTCATCGGGTTGAACACTGAAGCTTTCTTT.

The CDR3 DNA is TGTGCCAGCAGTTTATCGGGGAGCTCCTACAATGAGCAGTTCTTC. It specifies CASSLSGSSYNEQFF. This chain connects TRBV28 to TRBJ2-1, with TRBD2 as a possible D gene (5 bases). This CDR3 has 15 residues. Germline V gene sequence: CDR1 MDHEN, CDR2 SYDVKM. V was pared by 1 base and J by 0 bases, with 7 bases between. The variable domain in full, completed from reference TRBV28 and TRBJ2-1, reads DVKVTQSSRYLVKRTGEKVFLECVQDMDHENMFWYRQDPGLGLRLIYFSYDVKMKEKGDIPEGYSVSREKKERFSLILESASTNQTSMYLCASSLSGSSYNEQFFGPGTRLTVL.

V usage is TRBV5-1 and J usage is TRBJ1-4, with 8 nucleotides matching TRBD1. CDR3 length equals 17 residues. V was clipped by 3 bases and J by 0 bases; unmatched bases: 7. The V gene's germline CDR1 is SGHRS and CDR2 YFSETQ. CDR3 bases: TGCGCCAGCAGCTCTCCCGTACAGGGGGCAACTAATGAAAAACTGTTTTTT. Protein sequence: CASSSPVQGATNEKLFF.

The gene calls are TRBV2 and TRBJ1-1; D is possibly TRBD1 (6 bases). Germline lookup yields CDR1 SNHLY and CDR2 FYNNEI. Trimming took 5 bases from V and 1 from J, leaving 17 bases between them. There are 16 residues in the CDR3. The DNA for the CDR3 is TGTGCCAGCAGTTATGGGCGTTTACAGGGGAACACTGAAGCTTTCTTT. Encoded protein: CASSYGRLQGNTEAFF.

The J gene is TRBJ2-7, the V gene TRBV5-1, with D unresolved. Trimming left V 3 bases short and J 0 bases short, with 13 bases between. The CDR3 has 15 residues. Looked up from germline, CDR1 is SGHRS and CDR2 is YFSETQ. CDR3 in amino acids: CASSSVDRSSYEQYF. In nucleotides, the CDR3 is TGCGCCAGCAGCTCCGTGGACCGGAGCTCCTACGAGCAGTACTTC.

The chain joins TRBV28 to TRBJ2-1; possibly TRBD2 for D (6 bases). CDR1 MDHEN and CDR2 SYDVKM come from the germline V gene. Trimming took off 0 bases at V and 1 base at J, with 13 bases between the two ends. CDR3 length: 17 amino acids. As DNA, the CDR3 is TGTGCCAGCAGTTTATGGGCTAGCGCCGATTCCTACAATGAGCAGTTCTTC. As protein: CASSLWASADSYNEQFF.

This clone was seen a handful of times. The V gene is TRBV5-1, the J gene TRBJ2-5, with D tentatively TRBD2 (7 bases). The CDR3 is 16 residues long. V was cut by 6 bases and J by 5 bases, with 23 bases left in between. Looked up from germline, CDR1 is SGHRS and CDR2 is YFSETQ. The CDR3 DNA reads TGCGCCAGCACCCGAATTGGGGGTACGGGGGGCGAGACCCAGTACTTC. Its protein product is CASTRIGGTGGETQYF.

The sample holds one count of this clone. The chain uses TRBV5-1 and TRBJ1-2; TRBD1 matches 8 bases. The J segment lost 4 bases and the V segment lost 4 bases, leaving 9 bases of the junction unmatched. Germline V gene data show CDR1 as SGHRS and CDR2 as YFSETQ. The CDR3 covers 15 residues. The CDR3 nucleotides read TGCGCCAGCAGCACGACAGGGGCTACAATCTATGGCTACACCTTC. The encoded protein is CASSTTGATIYGYTF.

The chain employs TRBV5-1 and TRBJ2-3; D possibly uses TRBD1 or TRBD2 (5 bases each). CDR3 length: 16 amino acids. Trimming cost V 4 bases and J 1 base, with 16 bases left between them. CDR1 is SGHRS, CDR2 YFSETQ, per germline. In nucleotides, the CDR3 is TGCGCCAGCAGCCCTGAAAGGTTGGGGGGCACAGATACGCAGTATTTT. This codes for CASSPERLGGTDTQYF.

The rearrangement joins TRBV15 to TRBJ2-1, with D uncertain. CDR3 length equals 16 residues. The V gene lost 1 base and the J gene lost 2 bases, with 12 bases spanning the gap. CDR1 and CDR2 from the germline V gene are LNHNV and YYDKDF (reference sequence). The DNA of the CDR3 is TGTGCCACCAGCAGAGGGAACCGTGGAGCCTACAATGAGCAGTTCTTC. Its protein product is CATSRGNRGAYNEQFF.

The CDR3 region is CAGLWTSAYNEQFF. CDR3 in DNA: TGTGCCGGGTTATGGACTAGCGCCTACAATGAGCAGTTCTTC. The V call is TRBV6-4, the J call TRBJ2-1; 9 bases align to TRBD2. This CDR3 is 14 amino acids long. Germline CDR1 and CDR2: MRHNA and SNTAGT. J gave up 2 bases and V 11 bases, and 7 bases lay outside the gene matches.